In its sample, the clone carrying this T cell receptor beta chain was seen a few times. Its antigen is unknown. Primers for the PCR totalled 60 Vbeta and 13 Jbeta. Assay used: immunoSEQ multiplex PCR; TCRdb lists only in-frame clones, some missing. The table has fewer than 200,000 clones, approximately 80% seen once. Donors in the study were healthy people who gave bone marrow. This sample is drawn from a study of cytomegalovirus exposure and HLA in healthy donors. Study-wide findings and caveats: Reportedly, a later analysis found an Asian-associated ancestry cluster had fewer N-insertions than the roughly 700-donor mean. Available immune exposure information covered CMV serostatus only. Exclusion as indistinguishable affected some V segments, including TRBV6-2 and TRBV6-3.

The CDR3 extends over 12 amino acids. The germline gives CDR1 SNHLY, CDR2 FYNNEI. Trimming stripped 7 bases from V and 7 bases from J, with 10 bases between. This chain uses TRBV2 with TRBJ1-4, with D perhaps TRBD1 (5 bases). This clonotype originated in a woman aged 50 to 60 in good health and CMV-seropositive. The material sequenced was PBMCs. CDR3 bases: TGTGCCAGCACTGGGGCGAGTGAAAAACTGTTTTTT. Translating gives CASTGASEKLFF. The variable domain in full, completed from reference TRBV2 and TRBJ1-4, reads EPEVTQTPSHQVTQMGQEVILRCVPISNHLYFYWYRQILGQKVEFLVSFYNNEISEKSEIFDDQFSVERPDGSNFTLKIRSTKLEDSAMYFCASTGASEKLFFGSGTQLSVL.